The clone carrying this TCR beta chain has only a few counts. The antigen remains unidentified. For TCR beta, libraries came from quantitative 5'-RACE with molecular barcodes. TCRdb reprocessed the 5' RACE reads via MiXCR and lists one record per CDR3 protein. Altogether fewer than 550,000 distinct CDR3 sequences are present, about 5.4% being singletons, with the ten largest covering under 4.5%. This record comes from a study of CD8 T cells in ankylosing spondylitis. Study results and caveats: The study looked at matched synovial fluid samples from ankylosing spondylitis patients. Disease-linked clones were reported to be significantly enriched there. What appeared characteristic of ankylosing spondylitis blood was a TCR beta motif of eight highly homologous variants. Earlier authors reported some of these motif variants in reactive arthritis synovial fluid and blood. As for the disease-linked clones, they showed a CD8+ phenotype and occurred at relatively low frequencies in peripheral blood.

Sequenced material: blood, either unsorted or a sorted T cell fraction (not recorded which). The origin of this receptor is a male donor with ankylosing spondylitis.

CDR3 sequence: CSASTSGVNEQFF. The DNA of the CDR3 is TGCAGTGCGTCCACTAGCGGGGTCAATGAGCAGTTCTTC. V and J are TRBV20-1 and TRBJ2-1; 10 nucleotides agree with TRBD2. This CDR3 region has 13 residues. The J segment lost 6 bases and the V segment lost 6 bases, leaving 5 bases of the junction unmatched. Per germline, CDR1 DFQATT and CDR2 SNEGSKA (reference sequence).